Listed below are T cell receptor beta chains from one sample, sequenced in a study of blood T cell repertoires in COVID-19. Only in-frame clones appear in the TCRdb table, and some are missing; sequencing was by immunoSEQ multiplex PCR. This sample has some 11,000 clones, with 73% found just once. Specimen: peripheral blood. Source of these receptors: a human donor in a cohort sampled during active COVID-19. Both conserved end residues are part of each CDR3. The order of the fields is V gene, J gene, D gene, clone size, CDR3 DNA, CDR3 protein. The D gene is left open where the match is weak. Only part of the rows carry a size: once, few, many, or a class if the clone is expanded.

>TRBV27|TRBJ2-2|TRBD2|-
TGTGCCAGCAGAGCTAGCGGGGGCTCGAACACCGGGGAGCTGTTTTTT
CASRASGGSNTGELFF
>TRBV30|TRBJ1-4|-|-
TGTGCCTGGAGTCTCCCGGGACTCCCTTCTGAAAAACTGTTTTTT
CAWSLPGLPSEKLFF
>TRBV18|TRBJ2-7|-|medium-sized
TGTGCCAGCTCAACAACCTCGAGCGGGTTCCCCTACGAGCAGTACTTC
CASSTTSSGFPYEQYF
>TRBV19|TRBJ2-7|TRBD1|-
TGTGCCAGTAGTAGGGCGGGACAGGGACTCTACGAGCAGTACTTC
CASSRAGQGLYEQYF
>TRBV13|TRBJ2-5|-|-
TGTGCCAGCAGCTTAGGCACATCCCAGGGGGAGACCCAGTACTTC
CASSLGTSQGETQYF
>TRBV28|TRBJ2-7|-|-
TGTGCCAGCAGTTTGTCCCCACCCAGGTCCTACGAGCAGTACTTC
CASSLSPPRSYEQYF
>TRBV5-4|TRBJ2-7|-|few
TGTGCCAGCAGCCCGGACAGAGTAGTCTACGAGCAGTACTTC
CASSPDRVVYEQYF
>TRBV19|TRBJ2-7|-|-
TGTGCCAGTAGTATCCCAGGCTCCTACGAGCAGTACTTC
CASSIPGSYEQYF
>TRBV5-4|TRBJ2-5|TRBD1|-
TGTGCCAGCAGCTTAGGGACAGGGGATGTGGAGACCCAGTACTTC
CASSLGTGDVETQYF
>TRBV6-5|TRBJ2-7|TRBD1|medium-sized
TGTGCCAGCAGTAAGGTGGACAGGGGCTACGAGCAGTACTTC
CASSKVDRGYEQYF
>TRBV6-6|TRBJ2-7|-|few
TGTGCCAGCAGTTACGGGGGGACCTACGAGCAGTACTTC
CASSYGGTYEQYF
>TRBV27|TRBJ2-7|TRBD2|few
TGTGCCAGCAGTCCCTTTCGTAGCGGGAGGAACGAGCAGTACTTC
CASSPFRSGRNEQYF
>TRBV19|TRBJ2-3|TRBD1|-
TGTGCCAGCGCCCGTTGGACAGGGGGTGTCACAGATACGCAGTATTTT
CASARWTGGVTDTQYF
>TRBV7-3|TRBJ2-3|-|-
TGTGCCAGCAGCTTAAACTTCGCCACAGATACGCAGTATTTT
CASSLNFATDTQYF
>TRBV6-5|TRBJ1-4|-|-
TGTGCCAGCCGTTCATGGAGCTCTAATGAAAAACTGTTTTTT
CASRSWSSNEKLFF
>TRBV7-2|TRBJ1-6|-|-
TGTGCCAGCAGTGGCCTTAATTCACCCCTCCACTTT
CASSGLNSPLHF
>TRBV30|TRBJ2-1|-|-
TGTGCCTGGGGGCTAGCGTGGAATGAGCAGTTCTTC
CAWGLAWNEQFF
>TRBV28|TRBJ1-3|-|-
TGTGCCAGCAGAACAACAGGGAGAGACACCATATATTTT
CASRTTGRDTIYF
>TRBV18|TRBJ2-1|TRBD2|few
TGTGCCAGCTCACCCCTAGCGGGAGTCTCCTACAATGAGCAGTTCTTC
CASSPLAGVSYNEQFF
>TRBV30|TRBJ1-2|TRBD1|-
TGTGCCTGGAGGACCACCGGGACAGGGATCGGCTACACCTTC
CAWRTTGTGIGYTF
>TRBV4-1|TRBJ1-6|-|-
TGCGCCAGCAGCCAGCCAGGGAATTCACCCCTCCACTTT
CASSQPGNSPLHF
>TRBV6-5|TRBJ1-6|-|medium-sized
TGTGCCAGCAGTTACACAGGACAGAATTCACCCCTCCACTTT
CASSYTGQNSPLHF
>TRBV19|TRBJ2-7|-|-
TGTGCCAGTAGCCCAGGAGGGTACGAGCAGTACTTC
CASSPGGYEQYF
>TRBV5-1|TRBJ2-7|-|-
TGCGCCAGCAGCTCGAGCTCCTACGAGCAGTACTTC
CASSSSSYEQYF
>TRBV30|TRBJ2-3|TRBD2|-
TGTGCCTGGAGTCTGACTAGCGGGGGGGGTGATACGCAGTATTTT
CAWSLTSGGGDTQYF